This entry describes one T cell receptor beta chain. From germline, CDR1 is LNHDA and CDR2 SQIVND (reference sequence). V was pared by 3 bases and J by 6 bases, with 7 bases of the junction left unmatched. CDR3 length: 16 amino acids. In the authors' methods: Estimates of nucleated cell counts were drawn from the amplification of reference gene primers. Measured with immunoSEQ multiplex PCR; TCRdb has only the in-frame clones, and not every one. From that table come the V and J calls and clone size; the DNA was used to work out D and trimming. Here the sample spans a few hundred thousand clones, 70% to 90% being singletons. The data were taken from a study of blood T cell repertoires in COVID-19. Study-wide context: Material from acute and convalescent COVID-19 was sourced from the United States, Italy and Spain.

The chain is built from TRBV19 and TRBJ2-3, with TRBD2 identical over 12 bases. The sequenced sample consisted of peripheral blood. The TCR originated in a woman aged 25 to 45 who had recovered from COVID-19. The DNA of the CDR3 is TGTGCCAGTAGTATTCCTAGCGGGGGGGCTACTGATACGCAGTATTTT. Protein product: CASSIPSGGATDTQYF.